Listed below are T cell receptor beta chains from one sample, sequenced in a study of Ad26.COV2.S vaccination and SARS-CoV-2 variants. Sequencing was performed with immunoSEQ multiplex PCR; in TCRdb, only in-frame clones are kept and a portion is missing. The table lists a few hundred thousand clones, around 87% of them singletons. Specimen: peripheral blood, collected in a trial of Ad26.COV2.S vaccine versus placebo. The receptors stem from a person aged 18-60 years who received the Ad26.COV2.S COVID-19 vaccine or a placebo. The CDR3 runs from the conserved cysteine through the conserved F or W. The order of the fields is D gene, clone size, V gene, J gene, CDR3 DNA, CDR3 protein. The D gene is left open where the match is weak. Rows give clone size only sometimes, using once, few, many, or a class for an expanded clone.

TRBD2	.	TRBV27	TRBJ2-1	TGTGCCAGCAGTTTATTTCGACTAGCGGGGACTCACAATGAGCAGTTCTTC	CASSLFRLAGTHNEQFF
TRBD1	.	TRBV29-1	TRBJ1-2	TGCAGCGTTGCTCTACAGGGGTGGGAAAATGGCTACACCTTC	CSVALQGWENGYTF
.	.	TRBV30	TRBJ1-5	TGTGCCTGGAGTTTCGGGGGCAATCAGCCCCAGCATTTT	CAWSFGGNQPQHF
.	.	TRBV15	TRBJ1-2	TGTGCCACCAGCAGAGATGGTCAGGGTGGCGGCTACACCTTC	CATSRDGQGGGYTF
.	many	TRBV5-1	TRBJ2-2	TGCGCCAGCAGCTCCTCGGGACCCAAAATAATCACCGGGGAGCTGTTTTTT	CASSSSGPKIITGELFF
TRBD1	.	TRBV28	TRBJ1-5	TGTGCCAGCAGTTTAGAGACAGGGGGGCAGAGTCAGCCCCAGCATTTT	CASSLETGGQSQPQHF
.	.	TRBV2	TRBJ1-1	TGTGCCAGCAGTCCCCAGGGCTTTACTGAAGCTTTCTTT	CASSPQGFTEAFF
.	.	TRBV7-9	TRBJ2-7	TGTGCCAGCAGCTTATGGGGGGCTGCACAGCACTACGAGCAGTACTTC	CASSLWGAAQHYEQYF
.	once	TRBV9	TRBJ2-6	TGTGCCAGCGGGAACAGGGTATCTGGGGCCAACGTCCTGACTTTC	CASGNRVSGANVLTF
TRBD1	.	TRBV7-3	TRBJ2-3	TGTGCCAGCAGCTTAAGGGGACAGGGGAGGGCGTATTTT	CASSLRGQGRAYF
.	once	TRBV10-1	TRBJ1-2	TGCGCCAGCAGTGAGTGGGGCCGCAGGGGCTATGGCTACACCTTC	CASSEWGRRGYGYTF